The clone carrying this T cell receptor (beta chain) appeared a single time. Its cognate antigen is unknown. The length of the CDR3 is 17 residues. Looked up from germline, CDR1 is SGHTA and CDR2 is FQGNSA. The V and J ends lost 4 bases and 2 bases respectively, with 18 bases between them. Measured with immunoSEQ multiplex PCR; TCRdb has only the in-frame clones, and not every one. The sample includes tens of thousands of clones, about 93% of them seen just once. These data are taken from a study of OX40 agonist ivuxolimab in advanced cancers. General study results and limits: Low normalized clonal expansion also occurred in some nonresponding patients. At 0.1 to 3.0 mg/kg, clonal expansion of CD4+ and CD8+ blood T cells had occurred by week 6.

The TCR was taken from an adult with an advanced solid tumor such as melanoma, head and neck, liver or kidney cancer. Sequencing was performed on CD4+ or CD8+ T cells sorted from blood, taken in a trial of the OX40 agonist ivuxolimab. The rearrangement uses TRBV7-2 and TRBJ1-3, with TRBD1 as a possible D gene (5 bases). CDR3 residues: CASSSIGAVTPGNTIYF. CDR3 nucleotides: TGTGCCAGCAGCTCAATCGGGGCTGTCACCCCTGGAAACACCATATATTTT.